This T cell receptor beta chain was recorded in a study of regulatory T cells in long-lasting Graves disease. Broader study findings: TRBV28, TRBJ1-2 and TRBJ2-5 emerged as the favored segments in persistent disease.

V was cut by 3 bases and J by 2 bases, with 11 bases left in between. This CDR3 contains 15 residues. CDR1 and CDR2 (germline): ENHRY, SYGVKD. Time point defined: newly diagnosed GD, antithyroid drugs for less than 3 months. RNA isolated from PBMCs was used to make the TCR library. Library construction for TCR beta used iRepertoire HTBI primers and Arm-PCR of CDR3 regions. MiXCR, applied by TCRdb to the multiplex PCR reads, yields one record per CDR3 protein. Among 350,000 to 500,000 distinct CDR3 sequences, 14% were seen once, and the ten largest hold roughly 15%. This clonotype was seen more than once but under ten times. Its target is unknown. These data also featured in a second study, about T cells in Graves' hyperthyroidism and ophthalmopathy. That work contributes: The study used the HTBI primer set for a first-round RT-PCR of the TCR CDR3.

This specimen was peripheral blood mononuclear cells (PBMCs), taken at new diagnosis, from a patient treated with antithyroid drugs. The genes are TRBV10-3 and TRBJ1-5, with D possibly TRBD1 on 6 matching bases. This TCR was sampled from a woman aged 45-60 years with Graves disease. DNA for the CDR3: TGTGCCATCAGTGACGGGGGCATGGGCAATCAGCCCCAGCATTTT. Its protein product is CAISDGGMGNQPQHF.